These 10 T cell receptor beta chains came from one sample sequenced in a study of T cells after yellow fever vaccination. Via MiXCR, TCRdb re-called the 5' RACE reads, giving one row per CDR3 protein. The table lists under 600,000 distinct CDR3 sequences, roughly 13% of them singletons. The starting material was PBMCs, obtained on the day of the yellow fever booster vaccination. Receptors originate from a man under 40 who received the YFV17D yellow fever vaccine.

The sample holds a few counts of this clonotype. The J gene is TRBJ1-5, the V gene TRBV7-2; 10 bases align to TRBD1. V shed 4 bases, J shed 3 bases, and the junction held 3 bases outside the gene matches. CDR3 length: 15 amino acids. Germline values: CDR1 SGHTA, CDR2 FQGNSA. CDR3 residues: CASSWGQGNNQPQHF. The CDR3 DNA follows: TGTGCCAGCAGCTGGGGACAGGGGAACAATCAGCCCCAGCATTTT.

This clonotype was seen a few times. V gene TRBV10-1 combines with J gene TRBJ2-1, with D possibly being TRBD1 (5 bases). This CDR3 is built from 12 residues. Looked up from germline, CDR1 is WNHNN and CDR2 is SYGVQD (reference sequence). Trimming pared 3 bases from V and 7 bases from J, leaving 7 bases between. The CDR3 here is CASSEDSNEQFF. DNA of the CDR3: TGCGCCAGCAGTGAAGACAGTAATGAGCAGTTCTTC.

This clonotype turned up a few times. The chain couples TRBV7-9 to TRBJ1-6; D is perhaps TRBD1 (5 bases). This CDR3 spans 15 amino acids. The V gene's germline CDR1 is SEHNR and CDR2 FQNEAQ (reference sequence). With 5 bases removed from V and 10 bases from J, the gap between germline ends came to 18 bases. This chain's CDR3 is CASSPPPGASSPLHF. In DNA form, the CDR3 reads TGTGCCAGCAGCCCCCCACCCGGGGCTTCCTCACCCCTCCACTTT.

This clonotype was counted a few times. V and J are TRBV11-1 and TRBJ2-3, with 10 nucleotides matching TRBD2. Germline loops: CDR1 SGHAT, CDR2 FQDESV (reference sequence). The CDR3 extends over 19 amino acids. J was trimmed by 3 bases and V by 3 bases; bases with no gene match: 15. The chain's CDR3 is CASSLVGLAGARLTDTQYF. The CDR3 nucleotides read TGTGCCAGCAGCTTGGTGGGGCTAGCGGGAGCCAGACTTACAGATACGCAGTATTTT.

The chain recombines TRBV30 with TRBJ2-2, with D unresolved. The CDR3 contains 12 residues. Trimming shortened V by 3 bases and J by 5 bases, and 7 bases separated the two germline ends. The germline V gene encodes CDR1 GTSNPN and CDR2 SVGIG (reference sequence). The CDR3 DNA is TGTGCCTGGAGAGACTGGACCGGGGAGCTGTTTTTT. It translates to CAWRDWTGELFF.

This chain joins TRBV6-2 or TRBV6-3 and TRBJ2-5; 10 nucleotides match TRBD1. Germline V lookup: CDR1 MNHEY, CDR2 SVGEGT. This CDR3 spans 16 amino acids. The junction had 9 bases not matched to a gene; V was cut back by 4 bases and J by 4 bases. The DNA for the CDR3 is TGTGCCAGCAGTTTCCCCCGGACAGGGGGGATAGAGACCCAGTACTTC. Amino acid sequence: CASSFPRTGGIETQYF.

The chain has TRBV19 and TRBJ2-3; no definite D call. V lost 9 bases and J lost 2, with 9 bases in between. The CDR3 consists of 12 residues. Germline-derived CDR1 and CDR2 are LNHDA and SQIVND (reference sequence). The CDR3 loop reads CASARSTDTQYF. The CDR3 DNA follows: TGTGCCAGCGCACGGTCCACAGATACGCAGTATTTT. Supplemented by reference TRBV19 and TRBJ2-3, the full variable domain reads DGGITQSPKYLFRKEGQNVTLSCEQNLNHDAMYWYRQDPGQGLRLIYYSQIVNDFQKGDIAEGYSVSREKKESFPLTVTSAQKNPTAFYLCASARSTDTQYFGPGTRLTVL.

This sequence joins TRBV27 and TRBJ2-2; TRBD2 agrees at 11 bases. The V gene's germline CDR1 is MNHEY and CDR2 SMNVEV (reference sequence). J gave up 6 bases and V 3 bases, and 18 bases lay outside the gene matches. CDR3 length: 20 residues. CDR3 sequence reads: CASSFFPPLAGALASGELFF. The CDR3 DNA follows: TGTGCCAGCAGTTTTTTCCCCCCACTAGCGGGAGCGTTGGCGTCCGGGGAGCTGTTTTTT.

The rearrangement links TRBV28 to TRBJ2-7; perhaps TRBD2 as D (5 bases). Germline-derived CDR1 and CDR2 are MDHEN and SYDVKM. V lost 7 bases and J 3 bases, leaving 25 bases between the germline ends. The CDR3 has 17 amino acids. The CDR3 sequence: CASTLRFSGMGSYEQYF. CDR3 nucleotide sequence: TGTGCCAGCACCCTCCGGTTCTCGGGGATGGGAAGCTACGAGCAGTACTTC.

This clonotype has more than one count but fewer than ten. V is TRBV28 and J is TRBJ2-7; 7 bases are shared with TRBD1. The CDR3 has 12 residues. In germline, CDR1 is MDHEN, CDR2 SYDVKM. Unmatched junction bases numbered 8, after V lost 8 bases and J lost 7 bases. The CDR3 DNA reads as TGTGCCAGCCGACAGGGCATGGGGGAGCAGTACTTC. As protein: CASRQGMGEQYF.